Listed below are T cell receptor beta chains from one sample, sequenced in a study of T cells in Graves' hyperthyroidism and ophthalmopathy. One entry per CDR3 protein results from TCRdb running MiXCR on the multiplex PCR reads. The repertoire consists of under 400,000 distinct CDR3 sequences, with around 18% occurring once and the leading ten covering about 16%. Material: blood. These receptor sequences come from a woman in her thirties or forties with Graves' ophthalmopathy. Both conserved end residues are part of each CDR3. A D gene is named only where the DNA matches it firmly. Rows may omit the clone size; those that give it use once, few, many or a size class.

>TRBJ1-2|NA|many|TRBV27
CASRPPGLQGNYGYTF
TGTGCCAGCAGACCCCCCGGACTACAGGGAAACTATGGCTACACCTTC
>TRBJ2-7|NA|many|TRBV20-1
CSAVAAALSYEQYF
TGCAGTGCCGTAGCGGCTGCGCTGTCCTACGAGCAGTACTTC
>TRBJ2-5|TRBD2|many|TRBV20-1
CSAPTSGRIQETQYF
TGCAGTGCTCCGACCAGCGGGAGAATACAAGAGACCCAGTACTTC
>TRBJ2-2|NA|many|TRBV3-1
CASSPDGNTGELFF
TGTGCCAGCAGCCCCGACGGAAACACCGGGGAGCTGTTTTTT
>TRBJ1-2|NA|many|TRBV7-2
CASSATGLANYGYTF
TGTGCCAGCAGCGCCACAGGGTTAGCTAACTATGGCTACACCTTC
>TRBJ2-3|NA|many|TRBV5-1
CASKGGTDTQYF
TGCGCCAGCAAGGGGGGCACAGATACGCAGTATTTT
>TRBJ1-1|NA|many|TRBV18
CASSAGRGRNTEAFF
TGTGCCAGCTCCGCGGGACGGGGAAGGAACACTGAAGCTTTCTTT
>TRBJ1-5|NA|NA|TRBV28
CASSGYGIGSNQPQPF
TGTGCCAGCAGCGGCTACGGGATAGGGAGTAATCAGCCCCAGCCTTTT
>TRBJ1-1|NA|many|TRBV29-1
CSVKAAEAFF
TGCAGCGTTAAGGCAGCTGAAGCTTTCTTT
>TRBJ1-1|NA|NA|TRBV12-3/TRBV12-4
CASRAAGHTEAFF
TGTGCCAGCAGGGCGGCGGGACACACTGAAGCTTTCTTT
>TRBJ2-4|NA|many|TRBV5-1
CASSLPGNIQYF
TGCGCCAGCAGCTTGCCAGGAAACATTCAGTACTTC
>TRBJ2-7|NA|many|TRBV20-1
CSARQGGVGYEQYF
TGCAGTGCTAGACAGGGGGGGGTTGGGTACGAGCAGTACTTC
>TRBJ2-7|NA|many|TRBV30
CAWSLGGTYEQYF
TGTGCCTGGAGTCTTGGCGGGACCTACGAGCAGTACTTC
>TRBJ1-6|NA|many|TRBV6-1
CASRRGLPLHF
TGTGCCAGCAGAAGAGGGTTGCCCCTCCACTTT
>TRBJ2-7|NA|few|TRBV6-1
CASSPGAGTPYEQYF
TGTGCCAGCAGTCCGGGGGCAGGGACTCCATACGAGCAGTACTTC
>TRBJ1-2|NA|NA|TRBV12-3/TRBV12-4
CASSLRTGYGYTF
TGTGCCAGCAGTCTCAGGACTGGATATGGCTACACCTTC
>TRBJ2-7|NA|many|TRBV12-3/TRBV12-4
CASSPGRADEQYF
TGTGCCAGCAGCCCTGGACGGGCCGACGAGCAGTACTTC
>TRBJ2-7|NA|many|TRBV5-1
CASSLVGAEQYF
TGCGCCAGCAGCTTGGTGGGCGCCGAGCAGTACTTC
>TRBJ2-7|TRBD1|many|TRBV19
CASSMDRGHEQYF
TGTGCCAGTAGTATGGACAGGGGCCACGAGCAGTACTTC
>TRBJ2-7|NA|many|TRBV7-2
CASSLSRGRGYEQYF
TGTGCCAGCAGCTTATCAAGAGGCAGGGGCTACGAGCAGTACTTC
>TRBJ1-1|NA|many|TRBV28
CASRLNTEAFF
TGTGCCAGCAGATTGAACACTGAAGCTTTCTTT
>TRBJ1-5|TRBD1|NA|TRBV4-2
CASSQEQGVGQPQHF
TGTGCCAGCAGCCAAGAACAGGGGGTCGGTCAGCCCCAGCATTTT
>TRBJ2-2|NA|many|TRBV30
CAWSPPVEAGELFF
TGTGCCTGGAGTCCACCGGTAGAGGCCGGGGAGCTGTTTTTT
>TRBJ2-7|NA|many|TRBV6-1
CASRETEIPPEQYF
TGTGCCAGCAGAGAGACAGAGATACCCCCGGAGCAGTACTTC
>TRBJ2-2|NA|many|TRBV7-9
CASSLLDTGELFF
TGTGCCAGCAGCTTATTGGACACCGGGGAGCTGTTTTTT
>TRBJ1-5|NA|many|TRBV19
CASSIFRDRSNQPQHF
TGTGCCAGTAGTATCTTTAGAGACAGGAGCAATCAGCCCCAGCATTTT
>TRBJ1-1|TRBD1|many|TRBV5-1
CASRPDRATEAFF
TGCGCCAGTAGACCCGACAGGGCGACTGAAGCTTTCTTT
>TRBJ2-2|NA|many|TRBV27
CASMSLIGANTGELFF
TGTGCCAGCATGTCTCTTATCGGCGCGAACACCGGGGAGCTGTTTTTT
>TRBJ2-7|NA|many|TRBV12-3/TRBV12-4
CASSFATGAADEQYF
TGTGCCAGCAGTTTCGCGACAGGCGCGGCCGACGAGCAGTACTTC
>TRBJ2-7|NA|many|TRBV4-1
CASSQDRRDRAYEQYF
TGCGCCAGCAGCCAAGATCGGCGGGACAGAGCATACGAGCAGTACTTC
>TRBJ2-2|TRBD2|many|TRBV6-2/TRBV6-3
CASSWAGVRTGELFF
TGTGCCAGCAGTTGGGCGGGAGTGCGCACCGGGGAGCTGTTTTTT
>TRBJ2-7|NA|many|TRBV20-1
CSATGNYGTYYEQYF
TGCAGTGCTACCGGAAATTACGGGACTTACTACGAGCAGTACTTC
>TRBJ2-3|NA|many|TRBV24-1
CATSDFRGRRSTDTQYF
TGTGCCACCAGTGATTTTCGGGGGAGGAGGAGCACAGATACGCAGTATTTT